One sample yielded the 27 T cell receptor beta chains listed below, sequenced in a study of CD8 T cells in ankylosing spondylitis. For these receptors, no antigen is known. Findings and limits, study-wide: Seemingly characteristic of ankylosing spondylitis blood was a TCR beta motif consisting of several highly homologous variants.

MiXCR, run by TCRdb on the 5' RACE reads, gives a single entry per CDR3 protein. Counted here are a few hundred thousand distinct CDR3 sequences, 17% occurring once; the ten biggest clones make up under 1.2%. The material sequenced was blood, either unsorted or a sorted T cell fraction (not recorded which). These receptors came from a male donor with ankylosing spondylitis.

The V call is TRBV24-1, the J call TRBJ2-5, with TRBD1 as a possible D gene (5 bases). The CDR3 is 15 amino acids. Looked up from germline, CDR1 is KGHDR and CDR2 is SFDVKD. The ends were cut back, 1 base at V and 2 bases at J, with 10 bases in the middle. CDR3 in DNA: TGTGCCACCAGTGATTTCCGGCAGGGTCAAGAGACCCAGTACTTC. Translation gives CATSDFRQGQETQYF.

This clonotype was observed a few times. This rearrangement joins TRBV7-2 to TRBJ2-7; TRBD2 matches 9 bases. Unmatched junction bases numbered 3, after V lost 1 base and J lost 2 bases. Germline values: CDR1 SGHTA, CDR2 FQGNSA. CDR3 length: 15 amino acids. The CDR3 DNA sequence: TGTGCCAGCAGCTTAGGGGCTAGCGGGACCTACGAGCAGTACTTC. It specifies CASSLGASGTYEQYF. Drawing the rest from reference TRBV7-2 and TRBJ2-7, the complete variable domain is GAGVSQSPSNKVTEKGKDVELRCDPISGHTALYWYRQSLGQGLEFLIYFQGNSAPDKSGLPSDRFSAERTGGSVSTLTIQRTQQEDSAVYLCASSLGASGTYEQYFGPGTRLTVT.

The rearrangement joins TRBV20-1 to TRBJ1-5; 7 bases map to TRBD1. The J segment lost 6 bases and the V segment lost 3 bases, leaving 11 bases of the junction unmatched. The CDR3 length is 15 residues. Germline CDR1 and CDR2: DFQATT and SNEGSKA (reference sequence). CDR3 sequence (DNA): TGCAGTGCTAGGAGCGTCCAAGGGGGCGGTCAGCCCCAGCATTTT. This translates into CSARSVQGGGQPQHF.

V usage is TRBV28 and J usage is TRBJ2-7; perhaps TRBD2 as D (6 bases). Germline values: CDR1 MDHEN, CDR2 SYDVKM. The V end was cut by 3 bases, the J end by 5 bases, with 11 bases between. The CDR3 is 13 amino acids. CDR3 nucleotides: TGTGCCAGCAGTTTCCGGGGGTCCGACGAGCAGTACTTC. Its translation is CASSFRGSDEQYF.

The chain is built from TRBV12-3 or TRBV12-4 and TRBJ2-5; D perhaps matches TRBD2 (6 bases). The CDR3 extends over 14 amino acids. The ends were cut back, 5 bases at V and 5 bases at J, with 15 bases in the middle. In DNA, the CDR3 is TGTGCCAGCAGTGGGGAAGCGGGCTGGGAGACCCAGTACTTC. This encodes CASSGEAGWETQYF.

In this sample, this clonotype turned up a few times. This chain connects TRBV5-1 to TRBJ2-3; 13 nucleotides line up with TRBD2. The germline CDR1 and CDR2 sequences are SGHRS and YFSETQ. The CDR3 length is 16 residues. V shed 4 bases and J 4 bases; nucleotides not matched to a gene: 6. The CDR3 DNA follows: TGCGCCAGCAGCCCTCGGACTAGCGGGAGTTCAGATACGCAGTATTTT. Protein sequence: CASSPRTSGSSDTQYF.

The table lists this clonotype with a few counts. The gene calls are TRBV6-2 or TRBV6-3 and TRBJ1-2; perhaps TRBD1 as D (5 bases). The V end lost 4 bases, the J end lost 7 bases, and 19 bases lay between the germline ends. This CDR3 comprises 15 residues. CDR1 and CDR2 from the germline V gene are MNHEY and SVGEGT. CDR3 nucleotides: TGTGCCAGCAGTTTCGAACTCCAGGGAATCAGTGGCTACACCTTC. Its translation is CASSFELQGISGYTF.

V usage is TRBV24-1 and J usage is TRBJ1-3; TRBD1 agrees at 9 bases. CDR3 length equals 19 residues. V was pared by 2 bases and J by 4 bases, with 14 bases of the junction left unmatched. Germline CDR1 is KGHDR and CDR2 is SFDVKD. Written as DNA, the CDR3 is TGTGCCACCAGTGATTGGACCGGGACAGGGCTTTCCGGAGGAAACACCATATATTTT. Amino acid sequence: CATSDWTGTGLSGGNTIYF.

This chain uses TRBV6-1 with TRBJ2-2, with 11 bases matching TRBD2. The V and J ends lost 6 bases and 6 bases, in that order; junction bases with no gene match: 12. CDR1 MNHNS and CDR2 SASEGT come from the germline V gene. This CDR3 contains 17 residues. CDR3 DNA: TGTGCCAGCAGACCGGCTACTAGCGGGAGAGTTTCCGGGGAGCTGTTTTTT. This encodes CASRPATSGRVSGELFF.

Here the CDR3 DNA reads TGCGCCAGCAGCTTGGGGTGGGGGACCACAGATACGCAGTATTTT. Translating it yields CASSLGWGTTDTQYF. The chain joins TRBV5-1 to TRBJ2-3, with D tentatively TRBD1 or TRBD2 (5 bases each). CDR3 length: 15 amino acids. V lost 0 bases to trimming and J lost 2 bases, with 10 bases between them. From germline, CDR1 is SGHRS and CDR2 YFSETQ.

Ten or more counts support this clonotype. The chain joins TRBV12-3 or TRBV12-4 to TRBJ1-6; D possibly corresponds to TRBD1 (6 bases). Trimming removed 1 base from V and 7 bases from J, with 8 bases in between. The CDR3 loop spans 14 amino acids. CDR3 in amino acids: CASSLGQGNSPLHF. For the CDR3, the DNA is TGTGCCAGCAGTTTAGGGCAGGGGAATTCACCCCTCCACTTT.

This clonotype was seen more than once but under ten times. The chain is built from TRBV28 and TRBJ1-3; unclear D gene. CDR1 is MDHEN, CDR2 SYDVKM, per germline. V lost 2 bases, J lost 1 base, and 12 bases lay in between. The CDR3 runs to 16 residues. The CDR3 bases are TGTGCCAGCAGTTTAGCGCCGAGCAGGTCTGGAAACACCATATATTTT. Its translation: CASSLAPSRSGNTIYF.

This clonotype was counted only a few times. This chain uses TRBV3-1 with TRBJ2-4, with D perhaps given as TRBD1 or TRBD2 (5 bases each). The CDR3 extends over 18 amino acids. Germline CDR1 and CDR2: LGHDT and YNNKEL (reference sequence). V was cut by 0 bases and J by 1 base, with 16 bases left in between. In nucleotides, the CDR3 is TGTGCCAGCAGCCAAGATCTCGGGGCCGGCGGGGCCAAAAACATTCAGTACTTC. It encodes CASSQDLGAGGAKNIQYF. Using reference TRBV3-1 and TRBJ2-4 for the parts outside the CDR3, the full variable domain is DTAVSQTPKYLVTQMGNDKSIKCEQNLGHDTMYWYKQDSKKFLKIMFSYNNKELIINETVPNRFSPKSPDKAHLNLHINSLELGDSAVYFCASSQDLGAGGAKNIQYFGAGTRLSVL.

This clonotype was picked up a small number of times. The chain combines TRBV2 with TRBJ2-3; possibly TRBD1 or TRBD2 for D (6 bases each). V was clipped by 4 bases and J by 5 bases, with 16 bases between them. The CDR3 sequence is 15 residues long. In germline, CDR1 is SNHLY, CDR2 FYNNEI. CDR3 bases: TGTGCCAGCAGTGGGGCTTACGGGGGCGAAGATACGCAGTATTTT. It is translated as CASSGAYGGEDTQYF.

The table lists this clonotype with a few counts. The rearrangement links TRBV20-1 to TRBJ2-7, with 7 bases identical to TRBD2. J was trimmed by 2 bases and V by 0 bases; bases with no gene match: 7. Germline CDR1 is DFQATT and CDR2 is SNEGSKA (reference sequence). The CDR3 has 15 residues. The CDR3 DNA sequence: TGCAGTGCTAGAGATTCGGGCGGGGGAACCTACGAGCAGTACTTC. Protein: CSARDSGGGTYEQYF.

This clonotype has only a few counts. This chain links TRBV11-1 with TRBJ2-3; 14 bases fit TRBD2. J gave up 1 base and V 6 bases, and 9 bases lay outside the gene matches. CDR1 and CDR2 from the germline V gene are SGHAT and FQDESV (reference sequence). CDR3 length equals 18 residues. The CDR3 DNA reads TGTGCCAGCAGGAGGACTAGCGGGAGGCCTCAGGGCACAGATACGCAGTATTTT. It is translated as CASRRTSGRPQGTDTQYF. Complete variable domain (other parts from reference TRBV11-1 and TRBJ2-3): EAEVAQSPRYKITEKSQAVAFWCDPISGHATLYWYRQILGQGPELLVQFQDESVVDDSQLPKDRFSAERLKGVDSTLKIQPAELGDSAMYLCASRRTSGRPQGTDTQYFGPGTRLTVL.

This clonotype has more than one count but fewer than ten. At one end the junction does not follow the germline gene, possibly because of a read error. The chain joins TRBV20-1 to TRBJ2-3; a possible D gene is TRBD1 (5 bases). Looked up from germline, CDR1 is DFQATT and CDR2 is SNEGSKA (reference sequence). The CDR3 is 15 amino acids. CDR3 DNA: TGCAGTGCCAGAGAGATCGGACACCACACAGATACGCAGTATTTT. Amino acid sequence: CSAREIGHHTDTQYF.

V gene TRBV6-1 combines with J gene TRBJ1-2; possible D gene TRBD1, 5 bases. The germline V and J ends were trimmed by 7 bases and 5 bases, with 23 bases remaining between them. The CDR3 runs 16 residues. CDR1 is MNHNS and CDR2 is SASEGT in the germline V gene. CDR3 sequence reads: CASTMLGVTGVYGYTF. For the CDR3, the DNA is TGTGCCAGCACCATGCTGGGGGTAACAGGAGTATATGGCTACACCTTC.

There are many counts of this clonotype. The CDR3 protein is CASSFFGATNEKLFF. The CDR3 DNA follows: TGTGCCAGCAGTTTTTTTGGAGCAACTAATGAAAAACTGTTTTTT. This chain joins TRBV12-3 or TRBV12-4 and TRBJ1-4, with no clear D. The CDR3 runs 15 residues. Trimming cost V 3 bases and J 0 bases, with 8 bases left between them.

This clonotype was picked up many times. The rearrangement uses TRBV20-1 and TRBJ2-1; 12 positions match TRBD1. Germline V lookup: CDR1 DFQATT, CDR2 SNEGSKA (reference sequence). The CDR3 extends over 18 amino acids. J gave up 4 bases and V 6 bases, and 16 bases lay outside the gene matches. The CDR3 coding sequence is TGCAGTGCACGATGGGACAGGGGGCGCGGTACAATTTACAATGAGCAGTTCTTC. The encoded protein is CSARWDRGRGTIYNEQFF.

This clonotype showed up just a few times. The chain employs TRBV6-1 and TRBJ1-1; D possibly corresponds to TRBD1 (6 bases). The V gene's germline CDR1 is MNHNS and CDR2 SASEGT. CDR3 length: 16 residues. Trimming removed 6 bases at V and 2 bases at J, with 19 bases between. The CDR3 nucleotides are TGTGCCAGCAGCACGGGGGGGGCGGATCGAAACACTGAAGCTTTCTTT. The encoded protein is CASSTGGADRNTEAFF.

The chain employs TRBV3-1 and TRBJ2-5, with a tentative D call TRBD2 (5 bases). In germline, CDR1 is LGHDT, CDR2 YNNKEL (reference sequence). Trimming left V 0 bases short and J 1 base short, with 9 bases between. There are 15 residues in the CDR3. Here the CDR3 DNA reads TGTGCCAGCAGCCAAGATCATACTAGCCAAGAGACCCAGTACTTC. As protein: CASSQDHTSQETQYF.

This chain links TRBV19 with TRBJ1-2, with 8 bases aligning to TRBD1. CDR1 is LNHDA, CDR2 SQIVND, per germline (reference sequence). After removal of 7 bases from V and 3 bases from J, the junction contained 10 bases not matched to a gene. CDR3 size: 15 residues. CDR3 nucleotide sequence: TGTGCCAGTATGGGGCGCGGACAGGGAGACTATGGCTACACCTTC. Residues: CASMGRGQGDYGYTF.

DNA for the CDR3: TGCGCCAGCAGCCACCTGGGACAGTACAATGAGCAGTTCTTC. It encodes CASSHLGQYNEQFF. This sequence joins TRBV5-1 and TRBJ2-1; 7 bases line up with TRBD1. CDR3 length equals 14 residues. The germline gives CDR1 SGHRS, CDR2 YFSETQ. Trimming took 4 bases from V and 4 from J; bases not matched to a gene: 5. The entire variable domain, with the rest obtained from reference TRBV5-1 and TRBJ2-1, is as follows: KAGVTQTPRYLIKTRGQQVTLSCSPISGHRSVSWYQQTPGQGLQFLFEYFSETQRNKGNFPGRFSGRQFSNSRSEMNVSTLELGDSALYLCASSHLGQYNEQFFGPGTRLTVL.

This clonotype was detected only a few times. This chain links TRBV3-1 with TRBJ2-5; 8 bases align to TRBD2. Germline CDR1 reads LGHDT; CDR2 reads YNNKEL (reference sequence). The CDR3 covers 16 residues. Losses at the gene ends were 4 bases for V and 1 base for J; bases not matched to a gene: 8. CDR3 in DNA: TGTGCCAGCAGCCTCGGTGGCGGGAGGACCCAAGAGACCCAGTACTTC. Amino acids: CASSLGGGRTQETQYF.

In DNA form, the CDR3 reads TGTGCCAGCAGGGACGCGGGCCATGGACTGTTTTTT. This sequence encodes CASRDAGHGLFF. V usage is TRBV6-2 or TRBV6-3 and J usage is TRBJ1-4; D is unclear. Germline V gene sequence: CDR1 MNHEY, CDR2 SVGEGT. The CDR3 covers 12 residues. V was cut by 6 bases and J by 13 bases, with 15 bases left in between.

The chain couples TRBV5-1 to TRBJ2-1; D is ambiguous. The CDR3 is 16 residues long. CDR1 and CDR2 from the germline V gene are SGHRS and YFSETQ. Trimming stripped 0 bases from V and 1 base from J, with 11 bases between. CDR3 nucleotides: TGCGCCAGCAGCTTGGGGACCGACTGGTCCTACAATGAGCAGTTCTTC. Protein product: CASSLGTDWSYNEQFF.